Listed here is a single TCR beta chain. Its antigen remains unknown. Tens of thousands of T cell genomes (about 0.2 ug DNA) went into each sorted-subset replicate. Measured with immunoSEQ multiplex PCR; TCRdb has only the in-frame clones, and not every one. The sample lists some 2,400,000 clones; around 95% were seen once. The sample originates from a study of shared clonotypes between healthy human individuals. Study results and limitations: Approximately 5% was the fraction of naive CD4 clonotypes found shared across four donors.

This CDR3 region has 15 residues. Per the germline V gene, CDR1 is SGHTS and CDR2 is YDEGEE. The V segment lost 2 bases and the J segment 4 bases; nucleotides outside the gene matches: 4. The material sequenced was naive CD4+ T cells sorted from blood. Subset reported: CD45RA+ positively selected. The sequence derives from a man between 18 and 29 years old in good health. This chain joins TRBV5-8 and TRBJ2-2; 8 bases align to TRBD1. The CDR3 bases are TGTGCCAGCAGCTTAATTACAGGGGGCACCGGGGAGCTGTTTTTT. Translated: CASSLITGGTGELFF.